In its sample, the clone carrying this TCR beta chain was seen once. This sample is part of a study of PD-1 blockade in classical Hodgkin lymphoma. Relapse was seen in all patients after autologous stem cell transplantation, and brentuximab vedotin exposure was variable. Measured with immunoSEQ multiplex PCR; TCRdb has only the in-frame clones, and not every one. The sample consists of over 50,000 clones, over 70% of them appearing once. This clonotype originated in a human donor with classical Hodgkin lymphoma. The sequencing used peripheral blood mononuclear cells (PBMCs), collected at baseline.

Here the CDR3 DNA reads TGTGCCAGCAGCTCGGGACAGGGAGGTGGCTACACCTTC. It encodes CASSSGQGGGYTF. This chain uses TRBV11-2 with TRBJ1-2, with 9 bases that match TRBD1. The germline gives CDR1 SGHAT, CDR2 FQNNGV. J gave up 7 bases and V 4 bases, and 4 bases lay outside the gene matches. The CDR3 sequence is 13 residues long.